This T cell receptor beta chain was documented in a study of cytotoxic CD8 clonotypes in ibrutinib-treated CLL. TCRdb's copy holds only in-frame clones and misses some; the assay was immunoSEQ multiplex PCR. The sample holds about 140,000 clones, around 81% seen once. Per the germline V gene, CDR1 is GTSNPN and CDR2 is SVGIG (reference sequence). The V gene lost 0 bases and the J gene lost 5 bases, with 15 bases spanning the gap. There are 15 residues in the CDR3. Concerning this clone itself: The antigen is unknown.

Findings and limits, study-wide: Sustained-remission and progressing patients diverged in sampling times. Clonality was higher at ibrutinib response and returned toward baseline at progression.

The rearrangement joins TRBV30 to TRBJ2-3; the D gene is possibly TRBD2 (5 bases). The receptor was derived from a human donor with chronic lymphocytic leukemia. The starting material was PBMCs, obtained after 36 months of ibrutinib treatment. CDR3 sequence (DNA): TGTGCCTGGAGTGTGAGTCGGGATATAGTAGATACGCAGTATTTT. It encodes CAWSVSRDIVDTQYF.